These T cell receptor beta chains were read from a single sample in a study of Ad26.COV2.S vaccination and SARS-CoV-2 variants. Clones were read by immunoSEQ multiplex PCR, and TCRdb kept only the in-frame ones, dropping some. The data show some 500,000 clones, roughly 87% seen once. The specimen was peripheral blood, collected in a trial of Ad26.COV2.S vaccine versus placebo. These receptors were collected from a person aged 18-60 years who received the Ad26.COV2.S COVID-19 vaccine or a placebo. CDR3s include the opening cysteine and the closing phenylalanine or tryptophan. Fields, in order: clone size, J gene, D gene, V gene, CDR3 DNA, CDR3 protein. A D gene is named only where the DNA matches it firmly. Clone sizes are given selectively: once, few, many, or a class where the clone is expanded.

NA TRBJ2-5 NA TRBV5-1 TGCGCCAGCAGCTTACAAGGGCCCGGTCAAGAGGCCCAGTACTTC CASSLQGPGQEAQYF
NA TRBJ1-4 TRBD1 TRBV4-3 TGCGCCAGCAGCCAAACGGTGCGGGACAGATACGAAAAACTGTTTTTT CASSQTVRDRYEKLFF
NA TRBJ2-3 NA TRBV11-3 TGTGCCAGCAGTCCCCAGGGACCTTCTGGCACAGATACGCAGTATTTT CASSPQGPSGTDTQYF
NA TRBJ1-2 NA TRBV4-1 TGCGCCAGCAGCCCGCGTGCCACAGCAGCTAACTATGGCTACACCTTC CASSPRATAANYGYTF
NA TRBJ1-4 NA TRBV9 TGTGCCAGCAGCCAGATCGGTGGGAAACTGTTTTTT CASSQIGGKLFF
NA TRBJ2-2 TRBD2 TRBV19 TGTGCCAGTAGTACCCCGACTAGCCTTAGGGCCGGGGAGCTGTTTTTT CASSTPTSLRAGELFF
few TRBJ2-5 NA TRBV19 TGTGCCAGTAGTATTACAGGGAGTGGACAAGAGACCCAGTACTTC CASSITGSGQETQYF
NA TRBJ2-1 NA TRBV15 TGTGCCACCAGCAGAGATCACGCTTTCAATGAGCAGTTCTTC CATSRDHAFNEQFF
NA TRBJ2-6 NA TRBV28 TGTGCCAGCAGTTTATACCCCGGGGGTGGGGCCAACGTCCTGACTTTC CASSLYPGGGANVLTF
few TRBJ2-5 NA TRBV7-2 TGTGCCAGCAGCTTAGTTGAGACCCAGTACTTC CASSLVETQYF